This entry concerns a single TCR beta chain. CDR1 SGHTA and CDR2 FQGNSA come from the germline V gene. The CDR3 is 15 amino acids. Generation of cDNA took place in eight separate reactions per sample. The UMIs carried a 6-nucleotide sample barcode, and they were added by template switching. TCRdb reprocessed the 5' RACE reads and keeps a single row for each CDR3 protein, giving no DNA. This sample's clone table lists roughly 150,000 distinct CDR3 sequences. The data were obtained in a study of monozygotic twins with inflammatory bowel disease. Sequencing was performed on blood. The rearrangement links TRBV7-2 to TRBJ1-2; without DNA, the TCRdb call of TRBD1 cannot be checked. The TCR was taken from a human donor with ulcerative colitis or Crohn's disease, or a healthy co-twin of an affected twin (not recorded which). CDR3 sequence: CASSFSGQRNAGYTF. The full variable domain, its missing parts supplied by reference TRBV7-2 and TRBJ1-2, is GAGVSQSPSNKVTEKGKDVELRCDPISGHTALYWYRQSLGQGLEFLIYFQGNSAPDKSGLPSDRFSAERTGGSVSTLTIQRTQQEDSAVYLCASSFSGQRNAGYTFGSGTRLTVV.